Listed below are T cell receptor beta chains from one sample, sequenced in a study of spatial heterogeneity in lung cancer. TCRdb independently ran MiXCR on the 5' RACE reads; one entry per CDR3 protein. The table includes 65,000 to 85,000 distinct CDR3 sequences, 15% to 20% detected once. Material: PBMCs, obtained at surgery. Every receptor here comes from a male donor with early-stage non-small cell lung cancer. CDR3s include the opening cysteine and the closing phenylalanine or tryptophan. D genes are given only for firm matches. The listing skips clone size in some rows; elsewhere it reads once, few, many or a size class.

D	V	size	length	J	DNA	CDR3
TRBD2	TRBV20-1	many	15	TRBJ2-7	TGCAGTGCCCTCATAACTAGCGGAGGGACCTACGAGCAGTACTTC	CSALITSGGTYEQYF
TRBD1	TRBV24-1	few	16	TRBJ1-1	TGTGCCACCAGTGATGGGGACAGGGGACTGAACACTGAAGCTTTCTTT	CATSDGDRGLNTEAFF
TRBD1	TRBV18	-	14	TRBJ2-7	TGTGCCAGCTCACCCGGGACAGGGGGCCGCGAGCAGTACTTC	CASSPGTGGREQYF
TRBD2	TRBV7-6	many	15	TRBJ2-7	TGTGCCAGCAGCCCAGCGGGGGGGCAGCGGAGAGAGCAGTACTTC	CASSPAGGQRREQYF
-	TRBV6-5	few	13	TRBJ2-7	TGTGCCAGCAGTCCGGACGGCCTTGATGAGCAGTACTTC	CASSPDGLDEQYF
-	TRBV3-1	-	14	TRBJ1-3	TGTGCCAGCCGGAGAGCTGTCTCTGGAAACACCATATATTTT	CASRRAVSGNTIYF
-	TRBV7-3	few	15	TRBJ2-3	TGTGCCAGCAGCTTAGTGGGACTCTCCACAGATACGCAGTATTTT	CASSLVGLSTDTQYF
TRBD1	TRBV11-2	-	15	TRBJ2-5	TGTGCCAGCAGCCCCCAGACAGGGGGCGGGGAGACCCAGTACTTC	CASSPQTGGGETQYF
-	TRBV7-2	-	14	TRBJ2-3	TGTGCCAGCAGCCCTCCGGTGTTGGAAGATACGCAGTATTTT	CASSPPVLEDTQYF
-	TRBV4-2	many	15	TRBJ1-1	TGTGCCAGCAGCACCAATTATCAGGGGAACACTGAAGCTTTCTTT	CASSTNYQGNTEAFF
-	TRBV7-2	few	15	TRBJ2-4	TGTGCCAGCAGCCCCAGGTTGGCAGGAAAAAACATTCAGTACTTC	CASSPRLAGKNIQYF
-	TRBV20-1	-	11	TRBJ2-1	TGCAGTGCTAAAGGAGGGGGTGAGCAGTTCTTC	CSAKGGGEQFF
TRBD1	TRBV2	few	16	TRBJ1-5	TGTGCCAGCAGTGAACGAGGGACAGATAGCAATCAGCCCCAGCATTTT	CASSERGTDSNQPQHF
-	TRBV18	few	15	TRBJ1-2	TGTGCCAGCTCACCACCTCCGGGGGGCGTCTATGGCTACACCTTC	CASSPPPGGVYGYTF
TRBD2	TRBV20-1	few	14	TRBJ2-3	TGCAGTGCCCGGCGGGGGACTAGCCTAGATACGCAGTATTTT	CSARRGTSLDTQYF
TRBD2	TRBV6-5	few	18	TRBJ2-1	TGTGCCAGCAGTTACGGTTGGACTAGCGGGAGCTCCTACAATGAGCAGTTCTTC	CASSYGWTSGSSYNEQFF